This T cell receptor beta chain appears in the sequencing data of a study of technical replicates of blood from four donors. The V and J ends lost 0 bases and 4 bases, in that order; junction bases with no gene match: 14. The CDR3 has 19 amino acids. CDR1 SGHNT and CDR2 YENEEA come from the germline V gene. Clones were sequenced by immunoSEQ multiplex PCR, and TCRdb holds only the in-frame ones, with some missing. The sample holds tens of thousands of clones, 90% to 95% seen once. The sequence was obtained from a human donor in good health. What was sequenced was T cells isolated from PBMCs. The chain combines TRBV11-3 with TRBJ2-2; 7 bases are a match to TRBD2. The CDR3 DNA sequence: TGTGCCAGCAGCTTAGATAAGTGGGAGGGCCGAGGTACCACCGGGGAGCTGTTTTTT. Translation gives CASSLDKWEGRGTTGELFF.